The sequence of this T cell receptor beta chain was determined in a study of control samples from healthy donors and cancer patients. Profiled with immunoSEQ multiplex PCR; TCRdb holds only in-frame clones, not every one. Here the sample spans roughly 200,000 clones, roughly 94% being singletons. V was cut by 8 bases and J by 2 bases, with 15 bases left in between. The CDR3 has 13 amino acids. The germline gives CDR1 SQVTM, CDR2 ANQGSEA. The sample consisted of blood. This TCR was recovered from a man aged 45-65 years in good health. The chain uses TRBV29-1 and TRBJ1-1; D uncertain. In DNA form, the CDR3 reads TGCAGCTCTAAAGGGCAGACCAACACTGAAGCTTTCTTT. Translating it yields CSSKGQTNTEAFF.